This TCR beta chain originates from a study of blood T cell repertoires in COVID-19 (TCRdb year 2020). With regard to the full study: Collaborator samples came from the United States, Italy and Spain and covered acute and convalescent phases of COVID-19. The prospective study material was composed of cDNA or gDNA derived from T cells, B-cell-depleted T cells, or PBMCs. The dataset comprised deeply sampled blood TCRbeta repertoires from subjects exposed to, actively infected with, or recovered from COVID-19. The repertoires were released in a freely available public database intended as a resource for research on the immune response to SARS-CoV-2. Samples came from the ongoing ImmuneRACE study (first 160 participants) plus 1,254 subjects from 6 global collaborators. Sample metadata almost always included a de-identified subject ID, COVID-19 status, age in years and sex. Where available, HLA class I and class II types were taken from metadata supplied by the sample provider and were not determined by assay-based typing. Overall study results and their limits: The quantity of clinical and demographic metadata differed by source and by participant and was supplied without curation.

The CDR3 spans 14 residues, from the cysteine through the phenylalanine. Kept here is only the CDR3 DNA, which spans 42 bases and is read in frame from base 1. At the junction V is shortened by 5 bases and J by 5 bases; bases outside the gene matches: 7. Looking up the germline V gene (reference sequence) yields CDR1 LNHDA and CDR2 SQIVND. The immunoSEQ Assay, a bias-controlled multiplex PCR, was used to amplify TCRbeta CDR3 regions from genomic DNA. From the authors' description of their analysis: The number of nucleated cells in each sample was estimated from the amplification of reference gene primers within the assay. To quantify the absolute abundance of each unique TCRbeta CDR3 rearrangement, sequence reads were collapsed and filtered. For each sample, productive Simpson clonality was calculated as the square root of Simpson's diversity index across productive rearrangements. TCRdb carries this immuneACCESS record with in-frame sequences only. Its versions omit some clonotypes, under half of them owing to an unresolved V gene in the studies checked, with the rest unexplained. V, J and clone size are those of that table, while D and trimming were read from the DNA. Present in this sample are approximately 160,000 clones, around 81% of which were seen just once. The ten top clones hold around 5.9% of the sample.

Participants in the prospective study were enrolled through a virtual design, were aged about 18 to 89 years, and lived in approximately 25 United States geographic areas. To assign participants to cohorts, the prospective study relied on clinical history that participants themselves reported in a screening survey and a study questionnaire. Recovered participants in ImmuneRACE Cohort 3 were defined by two consecutive negative NP/OP PCR tests, clearance by a healthcare professional, or resolution of symptoms. In the prospective study, mobile phlebotomists collected whole blood, serum and a nasopharyngeal or oropharyngeal swab from each participant. Over a roughly 2-month period, participants in the prospective study had the option of providing additional blood draws and questionnaires. Before DNA extraction, blood samples from the prospective study were shipped at room temperature or frozen. This clone appeared a few times. This receptor's antigen is unknown. There are no base qualities to consult, and no much larger clone falls within one base.

Recombination linked TRBV19 to TRBJ1-2; 8 of the junction bases match TRBD1. Sequencing used PBMCs or T cells enriched from blood (not recorded which). This clonotype was obtained from a middle-aged man who had recovered from COVID-19. The DNA sequence is TGTGCCAGTAGTGAGACAGGGGAAACTTATGGCTACACCTTC. This yields the protein CASSETGETYGYTF.